The present TCR beta chain was sequenced within a study of T cell responses to AZD1222 COVID-19 vaccine. The repertoire was sequenced with immunoSEQ multiplex PCR; TCRdb's copy has only in-frame clones and lacks some. The sample carries 110,000 to 150,000 clones, roughly 90% recorded once. This CDR3 spans 13 amino acids. CDR1 is KGHSH, CDR2 LQKENI, per germline. V lost 6 bases and J lost 7; bases outside the gene matches: 8. The specimen was peripheral blood, collected on day 0 of AZD1222 vaccination. This receptor was obtained from an adult in good health. The rearrangement links TRBV18 to TRBJ1-2, with 7 bases that match TRBD1. The CDR3 DNA is TGTGCCAGCTCGCCCGACAGGGATGGTGGCTACACCTTC. Residues: CASSPDRDGGYTF.